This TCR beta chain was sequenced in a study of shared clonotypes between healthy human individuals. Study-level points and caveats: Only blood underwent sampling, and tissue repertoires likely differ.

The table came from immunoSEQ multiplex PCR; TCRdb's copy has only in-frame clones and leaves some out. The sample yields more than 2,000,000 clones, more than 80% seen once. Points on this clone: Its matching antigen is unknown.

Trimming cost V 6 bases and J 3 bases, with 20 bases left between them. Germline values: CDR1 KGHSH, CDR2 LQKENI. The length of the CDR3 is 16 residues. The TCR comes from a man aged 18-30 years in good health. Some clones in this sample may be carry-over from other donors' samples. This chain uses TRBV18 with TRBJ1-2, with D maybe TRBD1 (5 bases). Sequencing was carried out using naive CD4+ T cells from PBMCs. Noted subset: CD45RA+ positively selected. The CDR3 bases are TGTGCCAGCTCCTCCTCTTCCGGCAGGGATGACTATGGCTACACCTTC. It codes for CASSSSSGRDDYGYTF.